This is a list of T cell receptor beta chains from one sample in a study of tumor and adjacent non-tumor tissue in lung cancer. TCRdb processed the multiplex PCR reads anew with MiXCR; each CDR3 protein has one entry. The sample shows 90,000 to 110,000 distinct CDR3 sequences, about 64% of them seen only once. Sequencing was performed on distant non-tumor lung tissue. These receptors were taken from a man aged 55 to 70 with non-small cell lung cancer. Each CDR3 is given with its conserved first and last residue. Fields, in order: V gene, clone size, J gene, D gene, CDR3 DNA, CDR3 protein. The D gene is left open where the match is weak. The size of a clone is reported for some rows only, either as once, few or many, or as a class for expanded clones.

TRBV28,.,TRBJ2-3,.,TGTGCCAGCAGTTTAACCCAGACTAGGGCAGATACGCAGTATTTT,CASSLTQTRADTQYF
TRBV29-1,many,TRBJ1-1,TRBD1,TGCAGCGATATTGGCGGGACAGGGGGTCCCCTGGGGACTGAAGCTTTCTTT,CSDIGGTGGPLGTEAFF
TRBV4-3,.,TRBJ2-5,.,TGCGCCAGCAGCCAAGGGTGGGCGGAAACCCAGTACTTC,CASSQGWAETQYF
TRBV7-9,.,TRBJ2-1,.,TGTGCCAGCAGCCTAGTGCTGGGACTTGCAAACCCGAGTAACGATGAGCAGTTCTTC,CASSLVLGLANPSNDEQFF
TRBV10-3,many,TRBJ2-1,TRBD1,TGTGCCATCAGTGACTTAACAGGGGGCAAAGATGAGCAGTTCTTC,CAISDLTGGKDEQFF
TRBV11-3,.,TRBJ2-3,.,TGTACCAGCAGCCCCTTAAGGGGGGATACACAGTATTTT,CTSSPLRGDTQYF
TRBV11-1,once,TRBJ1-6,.,TGTACCAGCAACCCGGACACGTTGTCACCCCTCCACTTT,CTSNPDTLSPLHF
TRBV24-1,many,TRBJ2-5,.,TGTGCCACCAGGGACCCGCAAGAGACCCAGTACTTC,CATRDPQETQYF
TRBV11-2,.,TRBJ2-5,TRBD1,TGTGCCAGCAGCGAGAACAGGGGACCGGGGGAGACCCAGTACTTC,CASSENRGPGETQYF
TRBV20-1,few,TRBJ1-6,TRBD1,TGCAGTGTTAGACAGGGGGCATATAATTCACCCCTCCACTTT,CSVRQGAYNSPLHF
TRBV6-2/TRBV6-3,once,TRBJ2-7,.,TGTGCCAGCAGTTACTCAACGGCAGGGGCCGGCTGCGAGCAGTACTTC,CASSYSTAGAGCEQYF
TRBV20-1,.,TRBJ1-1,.,TGCAGTGTTAGCCATCAAAGGGATGAAGCTTTCTTT,CSVSHQRDEAFF
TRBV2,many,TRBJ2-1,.,TGTGCCAGCAAGCCAGAGGACTACTACAATGAGCAGTTCTTC,CASKPEDYYNEQFF
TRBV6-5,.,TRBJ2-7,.,TGTGCCAGTAGACCGGGACAAGCGGGATTCGCCGAGCAGTACTTC,CASRPGQAGFAEQYF
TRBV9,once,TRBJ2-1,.,TGTGCCAGCAGCGTAGCTGCTAGCGTACTAATCAATGAGCAGTTCTTC,CASSVAASVLINEQFF
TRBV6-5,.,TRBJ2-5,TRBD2,TGTGTCAGCTGGCCAGCGGGAGGCCCCCAAGAGACCCAGTACTTC,CVSWPAGGPQETQYF
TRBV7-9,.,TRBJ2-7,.,TGTGCCAGCAGCTTAGGGGGGACCAGCGAGCAGTACTTC,CASSLGGTSEQYF
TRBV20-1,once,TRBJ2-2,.,TGCAGTGCTAGGATCAGGGAGGCCGGGGAGCTGTTTTTT,CSARIREAGELFF
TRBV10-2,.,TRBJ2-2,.,TGCGCCACCCAAGCCTGGGAGCTGTTTTTT,CATQAWELFF
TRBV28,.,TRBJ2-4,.,TGTGCCAGCAGTTCCTCCGGTCGTAGAAACATTCAGTACTTC,CASSSSGRRNIQYF
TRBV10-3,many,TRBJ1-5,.,TGTGCCATCAGTCAGACGGAGAGCAATCAGCCCCAGCATTTT,CAISQTESNQPQHF
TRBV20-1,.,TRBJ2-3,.,TGCAGTGCTAGAGGGCAGGGGTTAGATACGCAGTATTTT,CSARGQGLDTQYF
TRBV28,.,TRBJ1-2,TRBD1,TGTGCCAGCAGTTTACCGGACAGGGGACTTGGCTACACCTTC,CASSLPDRGLGYTF
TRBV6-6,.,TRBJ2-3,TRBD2,TGTGCCAGCAGTCACACTGAAACTAGCGCACTAAGGGAGACAGATACACAGTATTTT,CASSHTETSALRETDTQYF
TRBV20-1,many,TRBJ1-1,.,TGCAGTGTGGGCGATGGAGCTTTCTTT,CSVGDGAFF
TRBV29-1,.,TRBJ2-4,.,TGCAGCGTCGCTGCAGGCATGGGTATAACCAAAAAGATTCAGTACTTC,CSVAAGMGITKKIQYF
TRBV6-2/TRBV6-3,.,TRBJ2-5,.,TGTGCCAGCAGTCGGGGTTTCGGCGAGACCCAGTACTTC,CASSRGFGETQYF
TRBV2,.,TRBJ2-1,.,TGTGCCAGCGGTGTGGATGAGGGCGGGTACAATGAGCAGTTCTTC,CASGVDEGGYNEQFF
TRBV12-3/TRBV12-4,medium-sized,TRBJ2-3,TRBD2,TGTGCCAGCATCCCCCCGGGACTAGCGAGAGATACGCAGTATTTT,CASIPPGLARDTQYF
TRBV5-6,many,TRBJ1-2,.,TGTGCCAGCAGCTTGGCCGGGTCACCTGGCTACACCTTC,CASSLAGSPGYTF
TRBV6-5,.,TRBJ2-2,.,TGTGCCAGCAGTTCCCATAACAGAGTCACCGGGGAGCTGTTTTTT,CASSSHNRVTGELFF
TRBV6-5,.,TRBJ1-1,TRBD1,TGCGCCAACAGTCCCGACAGGGACAACATGAAAGCTTTCTTT,CANSPDRDNMKAFF
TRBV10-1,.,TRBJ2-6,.,TGCGCCAGCAGTAAGCCTAACCTCCTGGGCCCTGGGGCCAACGTCCTGACTTTC,CASSKPNLLGPGANVLTF
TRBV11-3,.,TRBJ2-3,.,TGTGCCAGCAGATTAGAGGGTACAGATACGCAGTATTTT,CASRLEGTDTQYF
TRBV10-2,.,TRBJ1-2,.,TGTGCCAGCAGCTCTAGTTCCCCTAACTATGGCAACACCTTC,CASSSSSPNYGNTF
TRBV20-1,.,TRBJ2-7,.,TGCAGTACTAGAGTTCCGGGACAAACCTACGAGCAGTACTTC,CSTRVPGQTYEQYF
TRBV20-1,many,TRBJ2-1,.,TGCAGTGTACGTAAAAATACCCATGAGCAGTTCTTC,CSVRKNTHEQFF
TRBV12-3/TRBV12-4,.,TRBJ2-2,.,TGTGGCAGCAGCCAAGGGGGGAGGGCAATCACCGGGGAGCTGTTTTTT,CGSSQGGRAITGELFF
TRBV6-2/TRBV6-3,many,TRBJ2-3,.,TGTGCCAGCACGGACAGAAACACAGATACGCAGTATTTT,CASTDRNTDTQYF
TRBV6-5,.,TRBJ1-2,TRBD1,TGTGCCAGCAGTTATTGCCGGGACAGTCGCTATGGTTACACCTTC,CASSYCRDSRYGYTF
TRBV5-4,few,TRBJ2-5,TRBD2,TGTGCCAACAGACTAGCGGGAGAAGAGACCCAGTACTTC,CANRLAGEETQYF
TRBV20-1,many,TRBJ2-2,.,TGCAGTGCTAGAGAGTTAGGGGGGACCGGGGAGCTGTTTTTT,CSARELGGTGELFF
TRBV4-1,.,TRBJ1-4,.,TGCGTCAGCAGACAAGATTTGGGGGTTGTACGGCTAGATGAAAAACTGTTTTTT,CVSRQDLGVVRLDEKLFF
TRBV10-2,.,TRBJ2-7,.,TGCGCCAGCAGTGAGTGTGGGATCGAGCAGTACTTC,CASSECGIEQYF
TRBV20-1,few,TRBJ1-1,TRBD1,TGCAGTGCTAGCAGGGACAGGGCCACTGAAGCTTTCTTT,CSASRDRATEAFF
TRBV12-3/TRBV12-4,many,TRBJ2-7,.,TGTGCCAGCAGTTTGGGGACATTGGAGTACTTC,CASSLGTLEYF
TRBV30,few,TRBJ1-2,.,TGTGCCTGGAGTGTACCAAGGTCAGCAACCTATGGCTACACCTTC,CAWSVPRSATYGYTF
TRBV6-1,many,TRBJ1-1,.,TGTGCCAGCGTGGGGAACACTGAAGCTTTCTTT,CASVGNTEAFF
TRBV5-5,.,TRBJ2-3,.,TGTGCCAGCTCCAGCACAGATATGCAGTATTTT,CASSSTDMQYF
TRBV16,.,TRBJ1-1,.,TGTGCCAGCAGCCAATCGGGTAATTTCGGGGGGAACACTGAAGCTTTCTTT,CASSQSGNFGGNTEAFF
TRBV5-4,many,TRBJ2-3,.,TGTGCCAGCAGCTCCAGGGGACCTCAAGATACGCAGTATTTT,CASSSRGPQDTQYF
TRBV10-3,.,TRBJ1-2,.,TGTGCCTTCAGGGCCGGGACGGATCACTATGGCTACGCCTTC,CAFRAGTDHYGYAF
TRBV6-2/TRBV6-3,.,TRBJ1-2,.,TGTGCCAGCAATTACGAGATTTGGGATGGCTACACCTTC,CASNYEIWDGYTF
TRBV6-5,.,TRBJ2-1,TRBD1,TGTGCCAGTAGACAGGGATACAGTGAGCAGTTCTTC,CASRQGYSEQFF
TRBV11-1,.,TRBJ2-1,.,TGTGCCAGCAGCAACGAGCAGGAGCCGAATTTATTC,CASSNEQEPNLF